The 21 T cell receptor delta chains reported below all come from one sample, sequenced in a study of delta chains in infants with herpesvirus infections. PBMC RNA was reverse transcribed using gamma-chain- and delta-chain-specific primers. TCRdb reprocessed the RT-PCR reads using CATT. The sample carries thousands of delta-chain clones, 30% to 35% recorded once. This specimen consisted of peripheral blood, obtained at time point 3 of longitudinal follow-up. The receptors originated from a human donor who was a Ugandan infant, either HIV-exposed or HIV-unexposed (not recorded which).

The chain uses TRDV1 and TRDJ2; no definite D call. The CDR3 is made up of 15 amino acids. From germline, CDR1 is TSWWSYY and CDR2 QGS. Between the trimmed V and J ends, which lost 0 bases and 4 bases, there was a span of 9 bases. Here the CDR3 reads CALGELEGPTAQLFF. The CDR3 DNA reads TGTGCTCTTGGGGAACTGGAGGGCCCGACAGCACAACTCTTCTTT.

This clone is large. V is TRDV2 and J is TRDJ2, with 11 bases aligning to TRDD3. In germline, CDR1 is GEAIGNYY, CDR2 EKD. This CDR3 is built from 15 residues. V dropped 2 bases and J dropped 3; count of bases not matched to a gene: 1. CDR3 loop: CACDILGDMTAQLFF. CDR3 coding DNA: TGTGCCTGTGACATACTGGGGGATATGACAGCACAACTCTTCTTT.

The CDR3 reads CALGARPSWPLNWGIADKLIF. For the CDR3, the DNA is TGTGCTCTTGGGGCCCGGCCTTCCTGGCCTCTTAACTGGGGGATAGCCGATAAACTCATCTTT. The chain combines TRDV1 with TRDJ1, with TRDD3 matching over 11 bases. The J segment lost 3 bases and the V segment lost 4 bases, leaving 22 bases of the junction unmatched. In germline, CDR1 is TSWWSYY, CDR2 QGS. CDR3 length equals 21 residues.

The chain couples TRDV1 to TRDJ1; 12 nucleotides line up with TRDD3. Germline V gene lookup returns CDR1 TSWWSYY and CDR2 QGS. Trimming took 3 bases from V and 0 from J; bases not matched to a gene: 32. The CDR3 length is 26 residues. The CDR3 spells CALGESSHRAGGYAILIPWYTDKLIF. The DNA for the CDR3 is TGTGCTCTTGGGGAGTCTTCCCATAGAGCTGGGGGATACGCAATCTTGATCCCGTGGTACACCGATAAACTCATCTTT.

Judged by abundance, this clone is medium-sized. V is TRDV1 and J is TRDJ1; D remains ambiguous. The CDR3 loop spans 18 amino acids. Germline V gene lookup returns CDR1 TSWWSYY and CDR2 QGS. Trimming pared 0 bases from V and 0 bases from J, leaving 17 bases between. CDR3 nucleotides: TGTGCTCTTGGGGAACTAGTTAGGGTCCCCGGGTACACCGATAAACTCATCTTT. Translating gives CALGELVRVPGYTDKLIF.

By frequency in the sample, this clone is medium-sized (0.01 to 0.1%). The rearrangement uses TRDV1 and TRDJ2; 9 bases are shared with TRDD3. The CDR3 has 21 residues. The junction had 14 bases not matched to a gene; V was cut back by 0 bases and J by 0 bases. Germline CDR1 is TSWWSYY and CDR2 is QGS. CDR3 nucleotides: TGTGCTCTTGGGGAACTCCCTAAACTGGGGGACTACCTTGCTTTGACAGCACAACTCTTCTTT. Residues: CALGELPKLGDYLALTAQLFF.

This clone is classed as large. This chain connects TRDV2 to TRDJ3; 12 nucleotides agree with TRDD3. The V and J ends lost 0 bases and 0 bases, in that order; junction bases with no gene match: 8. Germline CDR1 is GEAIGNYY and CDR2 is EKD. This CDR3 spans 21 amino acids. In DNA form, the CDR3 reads TGTGCCTGTGACACCGGCTGGGGGATACGGGACACCTCCTGGGACACCCGACAGATGTTTTTC. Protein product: CACDTGWGIRDTSWDTRQMFF.

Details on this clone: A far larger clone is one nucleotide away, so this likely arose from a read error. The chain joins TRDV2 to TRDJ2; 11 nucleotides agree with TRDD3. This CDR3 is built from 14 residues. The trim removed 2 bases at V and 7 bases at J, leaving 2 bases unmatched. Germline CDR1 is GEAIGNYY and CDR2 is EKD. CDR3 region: CACDILGDKAQLFF. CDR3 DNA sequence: TGTGCCTGTGACATACTGGGGGATAAAGCACAACTCTTCTTT.

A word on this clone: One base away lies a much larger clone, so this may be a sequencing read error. The CDR3 DNA follows: TGTGCAATGAGAGAGACTAAGAAACTGGGGGACACCGATAAACTCATCTTT. Protein sequence: CAMRETKKLGDTDKLIF. The gene calls are TRAV14/DV4 and TRDJ1; 8 positions match TRDD3. The ends lost 2 bases at V and 0 bases at J; junction bases unmatched: 8. Germline lookup yields CDR1 TSDPSYG and CDR2 QGSYDQQN (reference sequence). This CDR3 has 17 amino acids.

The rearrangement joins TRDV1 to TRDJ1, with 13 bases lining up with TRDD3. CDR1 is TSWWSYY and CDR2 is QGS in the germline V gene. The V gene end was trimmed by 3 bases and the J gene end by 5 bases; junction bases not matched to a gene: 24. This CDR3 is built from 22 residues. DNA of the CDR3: TGTGCTCTTGGGGATGCATCTCTTCTACTGGGGGATACGCCATACCTCTTTGATAAACTCATCTTT. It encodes CALGDASLLLGDTPYLFDKLIF.

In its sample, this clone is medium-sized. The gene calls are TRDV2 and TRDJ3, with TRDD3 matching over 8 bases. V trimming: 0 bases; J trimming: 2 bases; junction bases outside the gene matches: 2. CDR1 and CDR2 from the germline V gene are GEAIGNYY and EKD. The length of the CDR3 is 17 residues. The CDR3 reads CACDTVLGAWDTRQMFF. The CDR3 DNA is TGTGCCTGTGACACCGTACTGGGGGCCTGGGACACCCGACAGATGTTTTTC.

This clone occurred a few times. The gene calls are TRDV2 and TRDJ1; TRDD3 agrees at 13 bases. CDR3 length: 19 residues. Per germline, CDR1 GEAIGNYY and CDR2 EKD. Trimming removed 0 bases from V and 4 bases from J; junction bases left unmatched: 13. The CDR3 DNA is TGTGCCTGTGACACCAAATACTGGGGGATACGAAACCCGTACGATAAACTCATCTTT. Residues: CACDTKYWGIRNPYDKLIF.

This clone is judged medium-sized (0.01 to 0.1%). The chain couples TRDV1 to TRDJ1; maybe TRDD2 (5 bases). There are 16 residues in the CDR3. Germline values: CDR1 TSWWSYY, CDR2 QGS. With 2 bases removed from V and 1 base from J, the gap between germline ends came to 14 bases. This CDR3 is CALGEFHLRITDKLIF. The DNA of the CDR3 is TGTGCTCTTGGGGAATTTCACCTTCGCATCACCGATAAACTCATCTTT.

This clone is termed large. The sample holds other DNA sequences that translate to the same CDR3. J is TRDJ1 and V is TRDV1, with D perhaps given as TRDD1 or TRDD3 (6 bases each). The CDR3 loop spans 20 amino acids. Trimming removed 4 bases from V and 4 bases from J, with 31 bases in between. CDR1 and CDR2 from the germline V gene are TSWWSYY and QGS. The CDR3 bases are TGTGCTCTTGGGGGTGTCCCTTTTACAATAGTGGATACTGGAAACGATAAACTCATCTTT. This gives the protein CALGGVPFTIVDTGNDKLIF.

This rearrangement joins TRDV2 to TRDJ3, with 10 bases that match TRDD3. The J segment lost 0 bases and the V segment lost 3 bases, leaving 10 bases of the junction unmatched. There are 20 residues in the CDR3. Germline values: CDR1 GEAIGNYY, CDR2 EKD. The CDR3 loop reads CACDRLLGDAHSWDTRQMFF. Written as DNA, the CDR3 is TGTGCCTGTGACCGTTTACTGGGGGATGCACACTCCTGGGACACCCGACAGATGTTTTTC.

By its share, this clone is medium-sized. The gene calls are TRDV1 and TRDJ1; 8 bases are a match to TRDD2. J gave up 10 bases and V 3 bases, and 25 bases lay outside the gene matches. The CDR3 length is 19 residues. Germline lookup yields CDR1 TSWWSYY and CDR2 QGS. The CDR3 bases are TGTGCTCTTGGGGAGCCAGTTCTTCCTACTCCCACTGGGAGGCCCTCACTCATCTTT. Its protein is CALGEPVLPTPTGRPSLIF.

This CDR3 reads CALGEIAPLSWGIRTDKLIF. CDR3 sequence (DNA): TGTGCTCTTGGGGAAATTGCGCCGTTGAGCTGGGGGATACGCACCGATAAACTCATCTTT. V and J are TRDV1 and TRDJ1; TRDD3 aligns across 12 bases. V gave up 2 bases and J gave up 1 base; unmatched junction bases: 14. Germline-derived CDR1 and CDR2 are TSWWSYY and QGS. The CDR3 consists of 20 residues.

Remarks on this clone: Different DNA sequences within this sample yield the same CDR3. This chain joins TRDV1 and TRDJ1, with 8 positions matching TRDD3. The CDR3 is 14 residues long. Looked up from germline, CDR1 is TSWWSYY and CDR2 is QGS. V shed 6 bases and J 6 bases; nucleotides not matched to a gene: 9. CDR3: CALGDATGGYKLIF. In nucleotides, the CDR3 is TGTGCTCTTGGCGACGCCACTGGGGGCTATAAACTCATCTTT.

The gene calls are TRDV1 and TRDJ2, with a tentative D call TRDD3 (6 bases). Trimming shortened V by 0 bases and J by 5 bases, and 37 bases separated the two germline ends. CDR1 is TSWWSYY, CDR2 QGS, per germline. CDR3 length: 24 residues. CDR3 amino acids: CALGELGAPPIPRVLGKKTAQLFF. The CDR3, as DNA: TGTGCTCTTGGGGAACTAGGGGCCCCTCCTATACCCCGCGTACTGGGTAAAAAAACAGCACAACTCTTCTTT.

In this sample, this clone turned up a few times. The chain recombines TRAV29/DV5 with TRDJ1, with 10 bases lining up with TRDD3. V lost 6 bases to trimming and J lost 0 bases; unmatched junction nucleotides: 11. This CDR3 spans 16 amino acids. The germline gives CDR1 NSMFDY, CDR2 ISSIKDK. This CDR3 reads CAVTTGDTPYTDKLIF. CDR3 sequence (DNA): TGTGCAGTTACGACGGGGGATACGCCCTACACCGATAAACTCATCTTT.

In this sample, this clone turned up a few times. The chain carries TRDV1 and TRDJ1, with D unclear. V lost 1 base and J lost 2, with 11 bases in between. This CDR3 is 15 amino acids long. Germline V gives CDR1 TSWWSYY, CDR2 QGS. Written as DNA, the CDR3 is TGTGCTCTTGGGGAACGGCCCCTCGCGACCGATAAACTCATCTTT. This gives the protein CALGERPLATDKLIF.